This T cell receptor (beta chain) was obtained from a study of vaccination and CD4 T cells after COVID-19. Sequenced with the Oncomine TCR Beta short-read assay was DNA taken from cultured CD4+ T cells. Someone extracted genomic DNA from cultured CD4+ T cells. TCRdb processed the PCR reads anew with MiXCR; each CDR3 protein has one entry. The sample carries roughly 9,400 distinct CDR3 sequences, about 35% recorded once. CDR3 length: 16 residues. V lost 2 bases, J lost 2 bases, and 7 bases stayed unmatched. Treatment given: roughly ten-day PBMC culture with coronavirus spike peptide pools or control peptides (ViraFEST assay). Those CD4+ T cells from the unexposed donor predate the COVID-19 pandemic (2011-2018). First, ViraFEST expanded antigen-specific T cells with peptide pools, and next it sequenced the TCRs. Where cells permitted, unexposed-donor CD4+ T cells were probed with SARS-CoV-2 S/N and four cold-coronavirus spikes.

Remarks on this clonotype: Its specificity is not known.

The V gene is TRBV12-3 or TRBV12-4, the J gene TRBJ2-5; 8 bases align to TRBD2. The origin of this receptor is a human donor in good health. The source material was CD4+ T cells from blood, cultured in vitro. This CDR3 reads CASSLFRAGEQETQYF. The CDR3 DNA sequence: TGTGCCAGCAGTTTATTTCGAGCGGGAGAGCAAGAGACCCAGTACTTC.